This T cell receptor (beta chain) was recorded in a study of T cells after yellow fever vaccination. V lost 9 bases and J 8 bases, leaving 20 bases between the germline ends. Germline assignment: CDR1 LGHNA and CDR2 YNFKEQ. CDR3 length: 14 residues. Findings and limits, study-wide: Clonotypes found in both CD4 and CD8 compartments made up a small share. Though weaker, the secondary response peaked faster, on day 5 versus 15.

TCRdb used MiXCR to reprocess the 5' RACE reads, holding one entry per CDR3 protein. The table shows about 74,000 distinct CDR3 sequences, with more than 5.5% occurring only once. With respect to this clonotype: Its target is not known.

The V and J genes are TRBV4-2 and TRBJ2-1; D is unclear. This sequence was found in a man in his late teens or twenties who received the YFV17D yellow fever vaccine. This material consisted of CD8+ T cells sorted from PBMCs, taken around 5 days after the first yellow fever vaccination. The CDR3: CARSTPGVGYEQFF. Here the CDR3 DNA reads TGTGCCAGGAGCACCCCAGGTGTTGGCTATGAGCAGTTCTTC.